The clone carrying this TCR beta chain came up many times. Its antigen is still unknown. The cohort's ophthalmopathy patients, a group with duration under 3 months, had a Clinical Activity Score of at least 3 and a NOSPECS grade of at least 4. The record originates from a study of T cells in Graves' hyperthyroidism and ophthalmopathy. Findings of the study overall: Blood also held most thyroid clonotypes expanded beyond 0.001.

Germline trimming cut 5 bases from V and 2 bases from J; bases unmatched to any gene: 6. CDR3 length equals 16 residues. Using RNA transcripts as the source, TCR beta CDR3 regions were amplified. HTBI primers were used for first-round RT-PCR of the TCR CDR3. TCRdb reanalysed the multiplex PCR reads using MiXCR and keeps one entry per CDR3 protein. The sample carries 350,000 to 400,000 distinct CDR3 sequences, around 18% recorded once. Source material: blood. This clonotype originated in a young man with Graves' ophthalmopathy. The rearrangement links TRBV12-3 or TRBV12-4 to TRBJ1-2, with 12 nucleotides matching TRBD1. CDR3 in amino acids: CASSPGTGGRNYGYTF. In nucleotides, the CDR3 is TGTGCCAGCAGTCCCGGGACAGGGGGCAGGAACTATGGCTACACCTTC.